This TCR beta chain comes out of a study of blood T cell repertoires in COVID-19. Study-wide background: In each case, the material was cDNA or gDNA derived from T cells, B-cell-depleted T cells, or PBMCs.

Sequencing used immunoSEQ multiplex PCR; TCRdb keeps in-frame clones, though not all of them. The repertoire has tens of thousands of clones, 79% of them found once; the top ten carry around 5.8%. The V end was cut by 6 bases, the J end by 8 bases, with 14 bases between. The CDR3 loop spans 13 amino acids. This chain connects TRBV12-3 or TRBV12-4 to TRBJ2-1; D might be TRBD2 (6 bases). Sequencing used peripheral blood. The receptor was derived from a woman of 80 years or more with active or convalescent COVID-19. The CDR3 sequence: CASRGGAGHEQFF. In nucleotides, the CDR3 is TGTGCCAGCAGGGGCGGGGCGGGGCATGAGCAGTTCTTC.